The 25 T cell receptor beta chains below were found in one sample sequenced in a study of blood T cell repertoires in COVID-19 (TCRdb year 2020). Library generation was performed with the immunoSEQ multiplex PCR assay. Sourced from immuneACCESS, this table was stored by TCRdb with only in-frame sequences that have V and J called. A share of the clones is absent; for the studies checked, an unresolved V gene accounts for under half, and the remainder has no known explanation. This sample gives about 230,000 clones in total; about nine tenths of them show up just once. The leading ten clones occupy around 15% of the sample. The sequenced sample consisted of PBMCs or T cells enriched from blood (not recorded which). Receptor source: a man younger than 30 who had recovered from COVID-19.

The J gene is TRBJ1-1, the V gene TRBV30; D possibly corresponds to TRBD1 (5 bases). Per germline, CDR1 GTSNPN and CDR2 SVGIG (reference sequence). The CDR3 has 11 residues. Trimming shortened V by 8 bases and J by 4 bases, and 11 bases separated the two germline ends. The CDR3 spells CAIGVVTEAFF. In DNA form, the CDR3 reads TGTGCCATAGGGGTGGTCACTGAAGCTTTCTTT. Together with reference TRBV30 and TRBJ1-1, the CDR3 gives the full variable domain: SQTIHQWPATLVQPVGSPLSLECTVEGTSNPNLYWYRQAAGRGLQLLFYSVGIGQISSEVPQNLSASRPQDRQFILSSKKLLLSDSGFYLCAIGVVTEAFFGQGTRLTVV.

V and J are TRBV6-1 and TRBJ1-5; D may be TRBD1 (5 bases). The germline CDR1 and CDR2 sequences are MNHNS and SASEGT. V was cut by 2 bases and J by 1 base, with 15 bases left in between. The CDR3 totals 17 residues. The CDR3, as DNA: TGTGCCAGCAGTGAAAACCCGGGGGGGGAAAGCAATCAGCCCCAGCATTTT. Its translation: CASSENPGGESNQPQHF.

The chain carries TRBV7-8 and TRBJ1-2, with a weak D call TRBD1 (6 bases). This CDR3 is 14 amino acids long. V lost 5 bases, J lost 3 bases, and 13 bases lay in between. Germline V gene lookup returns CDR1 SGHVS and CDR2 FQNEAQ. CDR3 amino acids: CASSLTGQHYGYTF. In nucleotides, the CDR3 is TGTGCCAGCAGCCTCACTGGACAGCACTATGGCTACACCTTC.

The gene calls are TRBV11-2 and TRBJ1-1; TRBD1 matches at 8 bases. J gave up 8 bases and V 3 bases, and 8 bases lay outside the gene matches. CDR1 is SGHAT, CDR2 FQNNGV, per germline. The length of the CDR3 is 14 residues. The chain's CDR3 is CASSFGQGLGEAFF. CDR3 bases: TGTGCCAGCAGCTTTGGACAGGGTTTAGGGGAAGCTTTCTTT.

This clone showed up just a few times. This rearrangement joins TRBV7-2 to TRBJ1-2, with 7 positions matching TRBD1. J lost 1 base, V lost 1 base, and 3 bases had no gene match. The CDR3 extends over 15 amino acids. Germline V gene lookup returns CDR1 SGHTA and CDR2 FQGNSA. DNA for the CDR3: TGTGCCAGCAGCTTAGTCAGGGGGTTTAACTATGGCTACACCTTC. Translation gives CASSLVRGFNYGYTF.

CDR3 amino acids: CASSRHQDSGNTIYF. CDR3 nucleotide sequence: TGTGCCAGCAGCCGCCACCAGGACTCTGGAAACACCATATATTTT. The V and J genes are TRBV7-8 and TRBJ1-3; no reliable D call. Germline lookup yields CDR1 SGHVS and CDR2 FQNEAQ. The CDR3 is 15 residues long. V shed 5 bases and J shed 0 bases, with 11 bases lying between them.

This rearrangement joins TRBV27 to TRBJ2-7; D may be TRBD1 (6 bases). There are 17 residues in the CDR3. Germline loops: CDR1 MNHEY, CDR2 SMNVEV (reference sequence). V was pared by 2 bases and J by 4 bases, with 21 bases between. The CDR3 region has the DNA TGTGCCAGCAGTTTAGTCCCCCCGGACAGCTTCGGGTACGAGCAGTACTTC. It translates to CASSLVPPDSFGYEQYF.

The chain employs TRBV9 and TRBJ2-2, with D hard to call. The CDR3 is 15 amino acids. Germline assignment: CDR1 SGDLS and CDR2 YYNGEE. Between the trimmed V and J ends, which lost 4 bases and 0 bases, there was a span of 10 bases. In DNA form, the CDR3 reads TGTGCCAGCAGCCGAGAGGATCCGAACACCGGGGAGCTGTTTTTT. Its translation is CASSREDPNTGELFF.

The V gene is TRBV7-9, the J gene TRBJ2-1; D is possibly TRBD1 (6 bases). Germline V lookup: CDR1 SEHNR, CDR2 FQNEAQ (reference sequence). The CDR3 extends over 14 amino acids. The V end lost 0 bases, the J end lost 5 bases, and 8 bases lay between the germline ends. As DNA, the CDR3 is TGTGCCAGCAGCTTAGCGAACAGGGACAATGAGCAGTTCTTC. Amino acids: CASSLANRDNEQFF.

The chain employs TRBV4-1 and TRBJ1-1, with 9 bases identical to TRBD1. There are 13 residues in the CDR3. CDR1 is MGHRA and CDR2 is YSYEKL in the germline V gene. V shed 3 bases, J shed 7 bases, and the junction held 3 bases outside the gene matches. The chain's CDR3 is CASSHPGQGEAFF. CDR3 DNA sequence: TGCGCCAGCAGCCACCCGGGACAGGGTGAAGCTTTCTTT.

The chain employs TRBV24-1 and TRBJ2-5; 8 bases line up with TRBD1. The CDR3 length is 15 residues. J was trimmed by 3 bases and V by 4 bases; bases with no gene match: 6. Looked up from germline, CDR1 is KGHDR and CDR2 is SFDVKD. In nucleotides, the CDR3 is TGTGCCACCAGTGACCATGACAGGGGAAAAGAGACCCAGTACTTC. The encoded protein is CATSDHDRGKETQYF.

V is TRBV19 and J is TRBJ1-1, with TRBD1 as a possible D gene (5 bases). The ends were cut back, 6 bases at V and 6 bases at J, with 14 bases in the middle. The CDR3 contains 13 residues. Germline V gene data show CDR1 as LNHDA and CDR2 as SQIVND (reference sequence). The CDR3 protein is CASRVGHRAEAFF. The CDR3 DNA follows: TGTGCCAGTAGAGTGGGGCACCGTGCTGAAGCTTTCTTT.

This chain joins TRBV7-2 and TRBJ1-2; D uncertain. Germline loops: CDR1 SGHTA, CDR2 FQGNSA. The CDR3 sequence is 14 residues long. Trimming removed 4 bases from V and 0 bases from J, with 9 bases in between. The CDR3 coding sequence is TGTGCCAGCAGCTACCCCCCAGCTAACTATGGCTACACCTTC. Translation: CASSYPPANYGYTF. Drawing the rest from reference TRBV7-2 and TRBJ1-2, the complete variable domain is GAGVSQSPSNKVTEKGKDVELRCDPISGHTALYWYRQSLGQGLEFLIYFQGNSAPDKSGLPSDRFSAERTGGSVSTLTIQRTQQEDSAVYLCASSYPPANYGYTFGSGTRLTVV.

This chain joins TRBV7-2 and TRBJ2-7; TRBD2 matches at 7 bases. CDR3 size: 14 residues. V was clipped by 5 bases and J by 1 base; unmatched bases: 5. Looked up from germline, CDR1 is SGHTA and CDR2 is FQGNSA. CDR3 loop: CASSPTSPSYEQYF. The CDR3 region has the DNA TGTGCCAGCAGCCCGACTAGCCCTTCCTACGAGCAGTACTTC.

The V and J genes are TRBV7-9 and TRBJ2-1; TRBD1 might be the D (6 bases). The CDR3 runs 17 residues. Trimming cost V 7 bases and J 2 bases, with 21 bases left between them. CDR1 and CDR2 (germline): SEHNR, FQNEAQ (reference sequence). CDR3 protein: CASTGGSEAMTYNEQFF. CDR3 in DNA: TGTGCCAGCACTGGGGGCAGCGAGGCGATGACCTACAATGAGCAGTTCTTC.

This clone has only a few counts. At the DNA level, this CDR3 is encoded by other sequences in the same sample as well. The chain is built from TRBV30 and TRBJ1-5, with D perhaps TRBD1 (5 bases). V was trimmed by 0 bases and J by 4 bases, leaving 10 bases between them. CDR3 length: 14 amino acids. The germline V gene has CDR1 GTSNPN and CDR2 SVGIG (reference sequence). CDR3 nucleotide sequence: TGTGCCTGGAGTGTACTGGGGGGAAATCAGCCCCAGCATTTT. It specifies CAWSVLGGNQPQHF.

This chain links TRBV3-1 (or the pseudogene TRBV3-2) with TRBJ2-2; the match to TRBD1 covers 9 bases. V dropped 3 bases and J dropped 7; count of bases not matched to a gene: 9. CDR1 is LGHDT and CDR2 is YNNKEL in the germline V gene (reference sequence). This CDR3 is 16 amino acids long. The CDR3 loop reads CASSQRGTGPFGELFF. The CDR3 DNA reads TGTGCCAGCAGCCAGAGGGGGACAGGGCCTTTCGGGGAGCTGTTTTTT.

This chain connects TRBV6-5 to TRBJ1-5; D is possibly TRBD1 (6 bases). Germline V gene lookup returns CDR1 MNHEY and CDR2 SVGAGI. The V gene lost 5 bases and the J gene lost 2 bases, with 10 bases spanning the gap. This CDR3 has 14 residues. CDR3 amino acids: CASSRNRGNQPQHF. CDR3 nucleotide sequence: TGTGCCAGCAGTCGGAACAGGGGCAATCAGCCCCAGCATTTT.

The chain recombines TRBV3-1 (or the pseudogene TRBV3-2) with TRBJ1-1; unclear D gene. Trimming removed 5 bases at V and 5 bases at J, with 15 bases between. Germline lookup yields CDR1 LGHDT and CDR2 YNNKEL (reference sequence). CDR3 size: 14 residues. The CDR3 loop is CASSKGSPGTEAFF. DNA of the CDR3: TGTGCCAGCAGCAAAGGGTCACCCGGGACTGAAGCTTTCTTT.

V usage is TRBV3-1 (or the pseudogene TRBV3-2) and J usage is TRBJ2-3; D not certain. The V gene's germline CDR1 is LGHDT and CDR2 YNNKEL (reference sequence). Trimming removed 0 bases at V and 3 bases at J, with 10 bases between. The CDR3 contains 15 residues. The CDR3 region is CASSQDPSFTDTQYF. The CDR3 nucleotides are TGTGCCAGCAGCCAAGACCCTAGTTTTACAGATACGCAGTATTTT.

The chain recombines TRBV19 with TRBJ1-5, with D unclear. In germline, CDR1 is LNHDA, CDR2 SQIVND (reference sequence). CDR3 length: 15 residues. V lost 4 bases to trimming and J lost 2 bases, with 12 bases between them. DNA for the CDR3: TGTGCCAGTAGTACACAAGTTATGGGCAATCAGCCCCAGCATTTT. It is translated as CASSTQVMGNQPQHF.

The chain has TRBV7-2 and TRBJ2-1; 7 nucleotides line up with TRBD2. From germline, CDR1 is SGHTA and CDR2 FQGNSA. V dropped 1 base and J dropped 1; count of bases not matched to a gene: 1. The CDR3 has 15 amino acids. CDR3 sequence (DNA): TGTGCCAGCAGCTTAGGGCGGGAGTCCTACAATGAGCAGTTCTTC. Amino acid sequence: CASSLGRESYNEQFF.

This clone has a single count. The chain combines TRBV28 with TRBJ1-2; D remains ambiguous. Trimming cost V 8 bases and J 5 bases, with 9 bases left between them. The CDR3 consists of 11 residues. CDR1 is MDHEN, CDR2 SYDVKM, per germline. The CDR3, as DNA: TGTGCCAGCCTTCGCGGTTATGGCTACACCTTC. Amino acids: CASLRGYGYTF.

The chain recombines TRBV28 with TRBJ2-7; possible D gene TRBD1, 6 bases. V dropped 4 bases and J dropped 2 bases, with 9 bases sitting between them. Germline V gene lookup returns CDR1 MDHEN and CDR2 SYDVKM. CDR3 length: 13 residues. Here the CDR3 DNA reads TGTGCCAGCAGTTCACAGGGAACCTACGAGCAGTACTTC. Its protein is CASSSQGTYEQYF.

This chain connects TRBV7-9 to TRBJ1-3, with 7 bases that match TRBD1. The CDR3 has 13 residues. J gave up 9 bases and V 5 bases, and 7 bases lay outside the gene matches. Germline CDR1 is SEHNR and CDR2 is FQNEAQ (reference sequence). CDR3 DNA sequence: TGTGCCAGCAGCAATACAGGGGAAGGCACCATATATTTT. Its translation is CASSNTGEGTIYF.